This T cell receptor beta chain was captured by sequencing in a study of blood T cell repertoires in COVID-19. In germline, CDR1 is SGHVS, CDR2 FQNEAQ. This CDR3 contains 16 residues. V gave up 4 bases and J gave up 4 bases; unmatched junction bases: 8. Libraries were prepared by immunoSEQ multiplex PCR; TCRdb keeps only in-frame clonotypes and omits some of them. The sample lists around 86,000 clones, 85% seen once, with roughly 40% in the top ten. The receptor comes from a man older than 75 with acute or convalescent COVID-19. The chain employs TRBV7-8 and TRBJ2-5; 11 positions match TRBD2. Material: peripheral blood. The CDR3 sequence is CASSSLAGGLGETQYF. The CDR3 region has the DNA TGTGCCAGCAGCTCATTAGCGGGAGGGCTCGGAGAGACCCAGTACTTC.